A selection of T cell receptor beta chains follows, all from one sample in a study of PD-1 blockade in classical Hodgkin lymphoma. The protocol was immunoSEQ multiplex PCR, while the TCRdb copy is restricted to in-frame clones and leaves out a portion. The sample carries some 100,000 clones, approximately 90% recorded once. Sequences were derived from peripheral blood mononuclear cells (PBMCs), sampled before the second cycle of nivolumab. The receptor source for this set is a human donor with classical Hodgkin lymphoma. Both conserved end residues are trimmed from each CDR3. Size is stated for part of the rows, as once, few or many counts, or as a class when the clone is expanded.

j_call clone_size v_call cdr3_aa
TRBJ1-1 once TRBV2 ASSEGRHTEAF
TRBJ1-3 . TRBV5-1 ASSLRQGSGNTIY
TRBJ1-1 . TRBV25-1 ASSAARGQYTEAF
TRBJ1-1 . TRBV7-6 ASSLAQVVNTEAF
TRBJ2-6 . TRBV5-1 ASSRGGGQGAGANVLT
TRBJ1-1 . TRBV25-1 ASSPQGANTEAF
TRBJ2-7 . TRBV5-1 AGSPGAYEQY
TRBJ2-3 few TRBV2 ASSDTSGTSTDTQY
TRBJ1-1 . TRBV5-6 ASSSAPGEAF
TRBJ2-1 . TRBV27 ASSFSPYNEQF
TRBJ1-1 . TRBV10-3 AINRNGMNTEAF
TRBJ1-1 . TRBV7-2 ASSPSMAFMVGAF
TRBJ1-2 . TRBV19 ASRSGEGPRGYGYT
TRBJ1-1 . TRBV6-6 ASSYRDNGAF
TRBJ1-1 . TRBV11-2 ASSLRSGGLQGPNTEAF
TRBJ2-6 . TRBV5-6 ASSLPGANVLT
TRBJ2-2 . TRBV19 ASGTGRSTGELF
TRBJ2-3 . TRBV12-5 ASHRISSTDTQY
TRBJ2-1 . TRBV4-3 ASSQYLGVYNEQF
TRBJ2-5 once TRBV6-5 ASSKQETQY
TRBJ1-1 . TRBV6-4 ASSDSSKGTEAF
TRBJ2-7 . TRBV19 ASRDRGDTYEQY
TRBJ2-1 . TRBV7-9 ASSPFWEQF
TRBJ2-2 . TRBV6-5 ASNEVNTGELF
TRBJ1-4 . TRBV29-1 SVDAYPRGKLF
TRBJ2-3 . TRBV7-3 ASSLNPVGGAVDTQY
TRBJ1-1 . TRBV14 ASSQVDREAF
TRBJ2-7 . TRBV6-5 ASSTGPEQY
TRBJ1-3 . TRBV5-6 ASSPAPGQVVENTIY
TRBJ1-3 . TRBV7-6 ASSSPGETGNTIY
TRBJ1-4 once TRBV5-6 ASSGSLATNEKLF
TRBJ1-3 . TRBV9 ASSAFGTDYSGNTIY
TRBJ2-3 . TRBV11-3 ASSLASDTQY
TRBJ1-1 . TRBV5-1 ASSIRQGAKAF
TRBJ1-2 . TRBV2 ASCYGDNYGYT
TRBJ2-4 . TRBV7-2 ASSLGGPVNIQY
TRBJ2-3 . TRBV2 AKPGLDTDTQY
TRBJ1-6 . TRBV19 ASSKLGPLH
TRBJ1-2 . TRBV19 ASSMSWDSPLFGT
TRBJ1-4 . TRBV9 ASSVGGQGGKLF